These 19 T cell receptor beta chains were all obtained from the same sample, sequenced in a study of blood T cell repertoires in COVID-19. The data were produced by immunoSEQ multiplex PCR, yet TCRdb's version contains in-frame clones alone and is incomplete. The sample holds 350,000 to 550,000 clones, approximately 90% seen once. Sequenced material: peripheral blood. These receptors were obtained from a woman under 40 with acute or convalescent COVID-19.

V usage is TRBV7-3 and J usage is TRBJ2-2, with D possibly matching TRBD2 (5 bases). CDR1 and CDR2 (germline): SGHTA, FQGTGA. Trimming cost V 2 bases and J 3 bases, with 13 bases left between them. The CDR3 extends over 16 amino acids. The CDR3: CASSLDGEVDTGELFF. For the CDR3, the DNA is TGTGCCAGCAGCTTAGACGGGGAAGTGGACACCGGGGAGCTGTTTTTT.

This clone was found a few times. The chain recombines TRBV11-2 with TRBJ2-7, with a possible D match to TRBD2 (6 bases). Trimming removed 7 bases from V and 1 base from J, with 17 bases in between. CDR3 length: 15 amino acids. The germline CDR1 and CDR2 sequences are SGHAT and FQNNGV. The CDR3 protein is CASTLTPGVSYEQYF. The DNA of the CDR3 is TGTGCCAGCACCCTTACTCCGGGAGTTTCCTACGAGCAGTACTTC.

The rearrangement uses TRBV11-2 and TRBJ2-7, with a possible D match to TRBD2 (7 bases). Trimming removed 6 bases from V and 5 bases from J, with 14 bases in between. Germline CDR1 and CDR2: SGHAT and FQNNGV. CDR3 length: 13 amino acids. The CDR3 reads CASRLGGGNEQYF. The DNA of the CDR3 is TGTGCCAGCAGACTAGGGGGAGGGAACGAGCAGTACTTC.

V and J are TRBV6-5 and TRBJ1-6, with a tentative D call TRBD1 (5 bases). Trimming took off 4 bases at V and 14 bases at J, with 12 bases between the two ends. From germline, CDR1 is MNHEY and CDR2 SVGAGI. There are 12 residues in the CDR3. In DNA form, the CDR3 reads TGTGCCAGCAGTTCTGGGGGGTTCTCCCTCCACTTT. This encodes CASSSGGFSLHF.

V gene TRBV5-5 combines with J gene TRBJ2-7; possibly TRBD2 for D (5 bases). Germline CDR1 and CDR2: SGHKS and YYEKEE (reference sequence). The CDR3 contains 13 residues. Trimming took 4 bases from V and 4 from J, leaving 12 bases between them. The CDR3 protein is CASSAGDGYEQYF. In nucleotides, the CDR3 is TGTGCCAGCAGCGCCGGGGATGGGTACGAGCAGTACTTC.

This sequence joins TRBV2 and TRBJ2-1, with TRBD1 matching 8 bases. CDR1 is SNHLY, CDR2 FYNNEI, per germline. The CDR3 consists of 15 residues. Unmatched junction bases numbered 10, after V lost 6 bases and J lost 6 bases. The DNA of the CDR3 is TGTGCCAGCAGGGCTGACAGGGGCGAATTCAATGAGCAGTTCTTC. This sequence encodes CASRADRGEFNEQFF.

The chain combines TRBV4-2 with TRBJ2-7; 8 bases are a match to TRBD2. The junction had 9 bases not matched to a gene; V was cut back by 0 bases and J by 5 bases. Per the germline V gene, CDR1 is LGHNA and CDR2 is YNFKEQ. There are 16 residues in the CDR3. CDR3: CASSQDSRGGHHEQYF. The CDR3 nucleotides read TGTGCCAGCAGCCAAGATTCCCGGGGGGGCCATCACGAGCAGTACTTC.

This rearrangement joins TRBV2 to TRBJ1-2; D possibly corresponds to TRBD1 (6 bases). Trimming took off 3 bases at V and 3 bases at J, with 17 bases between the two ends. The CDR3 runs 16 residues. Germline V CDR1 and CDR2: SNHLY, FYNNEI. The CDR3 loop is CASSENRGAQDYGYTF. CDR3 bases: TGTGCCAGCAGTGAGAATCGGGGGGCGCAAGACTATGGCTACACCTTC.

The V gene is TRBV27, the J gene TRBJ1-6; D gene ambiguous. In germline, CDR1 is MNHEY, CDR2 SMNVEV (reference sequence). Trimming pared 0 bases from V and 13 bases from J, leaving 10 bases between. The CDR3 loop spans 13 amino acids. For the CDR3, the DNA is TGTGCCAGCAGTTTATCGACTCCGAAGCCCCTCCACTTT. Amino acid sequence: CASSLSTPKPLHF.

The rearrangement links TRBV2 to TRBJ2-1; D remains unclear. V was pared by 2 bases and J by 5 bases, with 13 bases between. This CDR3 contains 15 residues. The germline V gene encodes CDR1 SNHLY and CDR2 FYNNEI. The chain's CDR3 is CASSEMAGFNNEQFF. Here the CDR3 DNA reads TGTGCCAGCAGTGAAATGGCAGGATTTAACAATGAGCAGTTCTTC. Variable domain in full (rest from reference TRBV2 and TRBJ2-1): EPEVTQTPSHQVTQMGQEVILRCVPISNHLYFYWYRQILGQKVEFLVSFYNNEISEKSEIFDDQFSVERPDGSNFTLKIRSTKLEDSAMYFCASSEMAGFNNEQFFGPGTRLTVL.

The chain joins TRBV5-6 to TRBJ2-7; TRBD1 aligns across 8 bases. The CDR3 is 14 residues long. Germline-derived CDR1 and CDR2 are SGHDT and YYEEEE. Unmatched junction bases numbered 3, after V lost 2 bases and J lost 2 bases. CDR3 nucleotides: TGTGCCAGCAGCTTACAGGGGGATGCCTACGAGCAGTACTTC. It codes for CASSLQGDAYEQYF. Drawing the rest from reference TRBV5-6 and TRBJ2-7, the complete variable domain is DAGVTQSPTHLIKTRGQQVTLRCSPKSGHDTVSWYQQALGQGPQFIFQYYEEEERQRGNFPDRFSGHQFPNYSSELNVNALLLGDSALYLCASSLQGDAYEQYFGPGTRLTVT.

The V and J genes are TRBV9 and TRBJ2-1; D ambiguous. Germline CDR1 is SGDLS and CDR2 is YYNGEE. This CDR3 contains 13 residues. Trimming cost V 0 bases and J 9 bases, with 10 bases left between them. The CDR3 loop is CASSVVESSEQFF. As DNA, the CDR3 is TGTGCCAGCAGCGTAGTGGAGAGTAGTGAGCAGTTCTTC.

The table lists this clone with a few counts. The chain joins TRBV28 to TRBJ2-1; 9 bases agree with TRBD1. Unmatched junction bases numbered 7, after V lost 6 bases and J lost 4 bases. The CDR3 spans 15 residues. Germline CDR1 reads MDHEN; CDR2 reads SYDVKM. CDR3 coding DNA: TGTGCCAGCAGGTCGTGGGACAGGGCTTACAATGAGCAGTTCTTC. This encodes CASRSWDRAYNEQFF.

CDR3 nucleotides: TGTGCCAGCAGCGGGCGGGACAGGGCCTCCTACGAGCAGTACTTC. It encodes CASSGRDRASYEQYF. The chain uses TRBV21-1 and TRBJ2-7; TRBD1 is the table's D call and was not checked against the DNA. TRBV21-1 is an annotated pseudogene. The CDR3 is 15 residues long.

V and J are TRBV6-5 and TRBJ1-5; D unclear. This CDR3 contains 15 residues. V shed 0 bases and J shed 4 bases, with 10 bases lying between them. Germline V gene data show CDR1 as MNHEY and CDR2 as SVGAGI. The CDR3, as DNA: TGTGCCAGCAGTTACTCGCCAGGCAGGAATCAGCCCCAGCATTTT. It yields the protein CASSYSPGRNQPQHF.

The rearrangement joins TRBV4-1 to TRBJ1-2; possibly TRBD1 for D (6 bases). V gave up 0 bases and J gave up 1 base, with 12 bases separating them. The CDR3 consists of 16 residues. The germline gives CDR1 MGHRA, CDR2 YSYEKL. This CDR3 reads CASSQEGAQGNYGYTF. CDR3 coding DNA: TGCGCCAGCAGCCAAGAGGGGGCGCAGGGTAACTATGGCTACACCTTC.

The rearrangement joins TRBV14 to TRBJ1-1, with no clear D. CDR1 and CDR2 from the germline V gene are SGHDN and FVKESK. The length of the CDR3 is 16 residues. The V end lost 2 bases, the J end lost 3 bases, and 16 bases lay between the germline ends. CDR3 DNA sequence: TGTGCCAGCAGCCAAACGACAAATCCCGTTGACACTGAAGCTTTCTTT. Its translation: CASSQTTNPVDTEAFF.

This clone occurred a few times. The chain recombines TRBV18 with TRBJ1-1; perhaps TRBD1 as D (5 bases). This CDR3 contains 13 residues. The germline gives CDR1 KGHSH, CDR2 LQKENI. With 4 bases removed from V and 10 bases from J, the gap between germline ends came to 16 bases. The CDR3 nucleotides read TGTGCCAGCTCACTCGGACACCTAGACCCAGCTTTCTTT. Its protein product is CASSLGHLDPAFF.

The chain recombines TRBV6-5 with TRBJ1-1; D is perhaps TRBD1 (5 bases). The ends were cut back, 6 bases at V and 10 bases at J, with 15 bases in the middle. The CDR3 spans 12 residues. Germline V gene data show CDR1 as MNHEY and CDR2 as SVGAGI. The CDR3 sequence is CASSPTGVGAFF. The CDR3, as DNA: TGTGCCAGCAGCCCCACAGGAGTAGGAGCTTTCTTT.